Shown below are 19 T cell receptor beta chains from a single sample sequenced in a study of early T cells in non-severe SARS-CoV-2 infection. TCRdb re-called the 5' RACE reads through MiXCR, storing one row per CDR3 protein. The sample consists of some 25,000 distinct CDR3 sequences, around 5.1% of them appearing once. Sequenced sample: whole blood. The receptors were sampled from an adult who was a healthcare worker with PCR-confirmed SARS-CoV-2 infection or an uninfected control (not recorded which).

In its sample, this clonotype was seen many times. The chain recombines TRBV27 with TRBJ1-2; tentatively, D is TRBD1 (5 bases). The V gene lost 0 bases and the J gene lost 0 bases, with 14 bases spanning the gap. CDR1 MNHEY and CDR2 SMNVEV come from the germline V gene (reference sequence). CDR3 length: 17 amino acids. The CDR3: CASSLSTGTLANYGYTF. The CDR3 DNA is TGTGCCAGCAGTTTATCCACCGGGACTCTAGCTAACTATGGCTACACCTTC.

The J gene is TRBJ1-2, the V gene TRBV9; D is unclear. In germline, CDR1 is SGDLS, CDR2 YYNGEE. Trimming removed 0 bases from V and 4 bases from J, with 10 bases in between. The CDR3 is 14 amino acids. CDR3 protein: CASSVDVTRYGYTF. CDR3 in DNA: TGTGCCAGCAGCGTAGACGTGACACGCTATGGCTACACCTTC.

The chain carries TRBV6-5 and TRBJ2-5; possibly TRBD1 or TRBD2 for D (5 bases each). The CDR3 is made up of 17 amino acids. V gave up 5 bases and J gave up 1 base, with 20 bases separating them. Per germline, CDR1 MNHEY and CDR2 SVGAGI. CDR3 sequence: CASSNRRFRDGQETQYF. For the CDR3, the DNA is TGTGCCAGCAGTAACCGACGCTTCCGGGACGGCCAAGAGACCCAGTACTTC.

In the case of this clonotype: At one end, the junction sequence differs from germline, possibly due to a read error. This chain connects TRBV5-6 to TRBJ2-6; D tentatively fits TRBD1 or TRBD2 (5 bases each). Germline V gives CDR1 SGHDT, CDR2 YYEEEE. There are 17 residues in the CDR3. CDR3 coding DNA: TGTGCCAGCACCAACGACGGGGCAAGCTCTGGGGCCAACGTCCCGACTTTC. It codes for CASTNDGASSGANVPTF.

CDR3 bases: TGTGCCAGCAGCCCCCGAGAGCCGGACAGGGTGGAGTATTTT. Translation gives CASSPREPDRVEYF. The gene calls are TRBV7-9 and TRBJ2-3; 8 bases line up with TRBD1. The length of the CDR3 is 14 residues. Germline V gene data show CDR1 as SEHNR and CDR2 as FQNEAQ (reference sequence). V dropped 5 bases and J dropped 13; count of bases not matched to a gene: 14. The variable domain in full, completed from reference TRBV7-9 and TRBJ2-3, reads DTGVSQNPRHKITKRGQNVTFRCDPISEHNRLYWYRQTLGQGPEFLTYFQNEAQLEKSRLLSDRFSAERPKGSFSTLEIQRTEQGDSAMYLCASSPREPDRVEYFGPGTRLTVL.

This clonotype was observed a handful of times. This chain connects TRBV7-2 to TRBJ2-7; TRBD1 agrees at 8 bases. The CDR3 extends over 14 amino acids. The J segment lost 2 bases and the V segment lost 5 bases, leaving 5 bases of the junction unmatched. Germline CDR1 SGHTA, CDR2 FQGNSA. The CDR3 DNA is TGTGCCAGCAGCCACGGGACAGGACCCTACGAGCAGTACTTC. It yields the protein CASSHGTGPYEQYF.

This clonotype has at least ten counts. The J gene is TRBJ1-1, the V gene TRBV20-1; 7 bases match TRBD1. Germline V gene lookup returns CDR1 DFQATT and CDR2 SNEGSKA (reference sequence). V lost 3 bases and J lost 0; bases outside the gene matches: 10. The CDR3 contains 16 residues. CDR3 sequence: CSARPLTGTMNTEAFF. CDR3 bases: TGCAGTGCTAGGCCCCTGACAGGGACCATGAACACTGAAGCTTTCTTT.

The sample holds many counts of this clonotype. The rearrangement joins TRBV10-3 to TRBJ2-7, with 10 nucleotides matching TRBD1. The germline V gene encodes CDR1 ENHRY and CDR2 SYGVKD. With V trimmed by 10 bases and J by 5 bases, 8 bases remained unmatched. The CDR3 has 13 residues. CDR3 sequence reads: CATAGTGEHEQYF. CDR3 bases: TGTGCCACCGCAGGGACAGGGGAACACGAGCAGTACTTC.

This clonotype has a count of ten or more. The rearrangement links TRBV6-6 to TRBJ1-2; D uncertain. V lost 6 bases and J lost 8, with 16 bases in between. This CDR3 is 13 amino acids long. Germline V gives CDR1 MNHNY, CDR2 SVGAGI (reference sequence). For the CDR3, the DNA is TGTGCCAGCAGCTCCAGTGGGCCGGAAGGCTACACCTTC. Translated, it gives CASSSSGPEGYTF.

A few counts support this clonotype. Here the CDR3 reads CASSEYQPQHF. In nucleotides, the CDR3 is TGTGCCAGCAGTGAATACCAGCCCCAGCATTTT. The chain uses TRBV6-1 and TRBJ1-5; D uncertain. CDR3 length: 11 residues. The V end was cut by 2 bases, the J end by 7 bases, with 3 bases between. Germline CDR1 and CDR2: MNHNS and SASEGT.

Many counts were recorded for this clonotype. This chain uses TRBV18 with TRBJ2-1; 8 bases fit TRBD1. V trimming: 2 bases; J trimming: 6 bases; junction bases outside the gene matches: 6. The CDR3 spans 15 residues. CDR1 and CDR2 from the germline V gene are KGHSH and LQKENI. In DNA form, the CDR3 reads TGTGCCAGCTCACCAGGGACAGGAAATCGCAATGAGCAGTTCTTC. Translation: CASSPGTGNRNEQFF.

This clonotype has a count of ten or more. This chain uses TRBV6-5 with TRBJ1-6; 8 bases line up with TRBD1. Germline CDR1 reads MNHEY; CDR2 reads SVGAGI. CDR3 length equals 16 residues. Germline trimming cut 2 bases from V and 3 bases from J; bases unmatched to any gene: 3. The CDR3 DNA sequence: TGTGCCAGCAGTTACACGGGACAGGTCTATAATTCACCCCTCCACTTT. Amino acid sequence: CASSYTGQVYNSPLHF.

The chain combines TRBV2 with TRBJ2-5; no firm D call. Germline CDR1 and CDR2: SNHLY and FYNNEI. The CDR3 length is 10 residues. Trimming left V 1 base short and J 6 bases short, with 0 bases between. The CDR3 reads CASSEETQYF. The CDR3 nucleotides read TGTGCCAGCAGTGAAGAGACCCAGTACTTC.

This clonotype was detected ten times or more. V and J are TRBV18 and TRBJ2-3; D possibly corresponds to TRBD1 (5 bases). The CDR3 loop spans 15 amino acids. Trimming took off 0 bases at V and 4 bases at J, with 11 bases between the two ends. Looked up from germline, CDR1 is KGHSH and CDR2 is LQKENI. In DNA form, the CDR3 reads TGTGCCAGCTCACCACCGATTAGGGGCTCAGATACGCAGTATTTT. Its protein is CASSPPIRGSDTQYF.

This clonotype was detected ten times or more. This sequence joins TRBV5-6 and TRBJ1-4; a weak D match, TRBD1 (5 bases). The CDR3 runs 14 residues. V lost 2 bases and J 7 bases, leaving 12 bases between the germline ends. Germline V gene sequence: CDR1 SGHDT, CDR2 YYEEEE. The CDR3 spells CASSFRDGGEKLFF. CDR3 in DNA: TGTGCCAGCAGCTTCAGGGATGGGGGTGAAAAACTGTTTTTT.

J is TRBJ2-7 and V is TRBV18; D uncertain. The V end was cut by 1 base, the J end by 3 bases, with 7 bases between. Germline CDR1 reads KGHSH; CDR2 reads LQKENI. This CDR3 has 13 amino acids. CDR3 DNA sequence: TGTGCCAGCTCACCACAGAGCATCTACGAGCAGTACTTC. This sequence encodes CASSPQSIYEQYF.

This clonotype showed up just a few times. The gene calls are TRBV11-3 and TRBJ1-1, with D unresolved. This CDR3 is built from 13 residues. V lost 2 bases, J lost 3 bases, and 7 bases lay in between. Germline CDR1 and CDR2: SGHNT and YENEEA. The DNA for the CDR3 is TGTGCCAGCAGCTTACGCGGTTACACTGAAGCTTTCTTT. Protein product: CASSLRGYTEAFF.

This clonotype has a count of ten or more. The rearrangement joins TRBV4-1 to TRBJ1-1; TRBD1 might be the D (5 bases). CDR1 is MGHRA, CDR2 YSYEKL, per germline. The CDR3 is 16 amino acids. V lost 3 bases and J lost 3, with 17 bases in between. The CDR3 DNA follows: TGCGCCAGCAGCCATCAAGAAAGTTGGGGGGACACTGAAGCTTTCTTT. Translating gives CASSHQESWGDTEAFF.

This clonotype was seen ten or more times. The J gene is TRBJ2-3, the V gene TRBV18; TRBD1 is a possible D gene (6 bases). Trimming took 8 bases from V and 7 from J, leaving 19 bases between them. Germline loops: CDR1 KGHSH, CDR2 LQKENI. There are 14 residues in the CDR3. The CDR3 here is CASRPQGTFYTQYF. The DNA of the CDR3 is TGTGCCAGCCGCCCGCAGGGGACCTTTTATACGCAGTATTTT.